This entry features one T cell receptor (beta chain) sequence. The record originates from a study of T cell responses to AZD1222 COVID-19 vaccine. Clones were sequenced by immunoSEQ multiplex PCR, and TCRdb holds only the in-frame ones, with some missing. The data hold some 130,000 clones, with roughly 90% observed a single time. The V end was cut by 7 bases, the J end by 1 base, with 14 bases between. Germline values: CDR1 SGHTA, CDR2 FQGNSA. The CDR3 extends over 15 amino acids. The clonotype originates from an adult in good health. The chain employs TRBV7-2 and TRBJ1-3, with TRBD1 as a possible D gene (5 bases). Source: peripheral blood, taken on day 0 of AZD1222 vaccination. CDR3 protein: CASNDGGWSGNTIYF. The CDR3 coding sequence is TGTGCCAGCAACGACGGGGGGTGGTCTGGAAACACCATATATTTT.